These 10 T cell receptor beta chains came from one sample sequenced in a study of cytomegalovirus exposure and HLA in healthy donors. PCR involved 60 Vbeta and 13 Jbeta primers. Measured with immunoSEQ multiplex PCR; TCRdb has only the in-frame clones, and not every one. The sample holds approximately 97,000 clones, 81% seen once. The sequencing sample was made of PBMCs. These receptors were taken from a woman in her 70s in good health and CMV-seropositive.

This clone has just one count. As DNA, the CDR3 is TGTGCCAGCAGTCCAGACAGGGGGCGCGGGTATGGCTACACCTTC. Protein sequence: CASSPDRGRGYGYTF. This chain uses TRBV6-5 with TRBJ1-2, with 10 bases fitting TRBD1. The germline V gene has CDR1 MNHEY and CDR2 SVGAGI. The CDR3 length is 15 residues. With V trimmed by 5 bases and J by 5 bases, 8 bases remained unmatched.

This clone was recorded a few times. The chain has TRBV7-9 and TRBJ2-7; 10 nucleotides agree with TRBD1. The CDR3 is 15 residues long. Trimming cost V 2 bases and J 2 bases; bases outside gene matches: 3. Per germline, CDR1 SEHNR and CDR2 FQNEAQ (reference sequence). CDR3 amino acids: CASSLRTGGPYEQYF. The CDR3 DNA reads TGTGCCAGCAGCTTAAGGACAGGGGGACCCTACGAGCAGTACTTC.

The chain uses TRBV7-9 and TRBJ2-4; TRBD1 matches at 8 bases. Germline loops: CDR1 SEHNR, CDR2 FQNEAQ (reference sequence). The CDR3 has 15 amino acids. The trim removed 5 bases at V and 6 bases at J, leaving 9 bases unmatched. The CDR3 loop is CASSARTGLGNIQYF. For the CDR3, the DNA is TGTGCCAGCAGCGCCCGGACAGGGTTGGGAAACATTCAGTACTTC.

This chain links TRBV12-5 with TRBJ2-3; TRBD2 matches 10 bases. V was clipped by 5 bases and J by 5 bases; unmatched bases: 4. Germline V gene lookup returns CDR1 LGHNT and CDR2 FRNRAP. This CDR3 contains 14 residues. As DNA, the CDR3 is TGTGCTAGTGGTCGAAGCGGGGGGGTAGATACGCAGTATTTT. Translating it yields CASGRSGGVDTQYF.

The V gene is TRBV4-3, the J gene TRBJ2-7; TRBD1 matches 7 bases. Trimming at V came to 5 bases and at J to 4 bases, leaving 5 bases not matched to a gene. Per germline, CDR1 LGHNA and CDR2 YSLEER. The CDR3 covers 13 residues. The CDR3 region is CASSSGQHYEQYF. CDR3 sequence (DNA): TGCGCCAGCAGCTCGGGACAGCATTACGAGCAGTACTTC.

This chain joins TRBV5-1 and TRBJ2-5; TRBD1 aligns across 7 bases. V shed 2 bases, J shed 4 bases, and the junction held 11 bases outside the gene matches. This CDR3 spans 16 amino acids. Germline CDR1 is SGHRS and CDR2 is YFSETQ. This CDR3 is CASSLERQGGRETQYF. CDR3 nucleotides: TGCGCCAGCAGCTTAGAACGACAGGGTGGTCGAGAGACCCAGTACTTC.

The chain uses TRBV19 and TRBJ2-1; TRBD2 is a possible D gene (6 bases). The length of the CDR3 is 13 residues. The V end was cut by 3 bases, the J end by 7 bases, with 10 bases between. The V gene's germline CDR1 is LNHDA and CDR2 SQIVND (reference sequence). The chain's CDR3 is CASSMGGINEQFF. DNA of the CDR3: TGTGCCAGTAGTATGGGCGGGATAAATGAGCAGTTCTTC.

V gene TRBV4-1 combines with J gene TRBJ1-2; TRBD1 aligns across 8 bases. Germline loops: CDR1 MGHRA, CDR2 YSYEKL. The J segment lost 0 bases and the V segment lost 5 bases, leaving 5 bases of the junction unmatched. The CDR3 covers 15 residues. The CDR3 loop reads CASSFGQGTNYGYTF. For the CDR3, the DNA is TGCGCCAGCAGCTTCGGACAGGGAACTAACTATGGCTACACCTTC.

The chain is built from TRBV19 and TRBJ1-4; 7 positions agree with TRBD1. Germline CDR1 and CDR2: LNHDA and SQIVND (reference sequence). V lost 1 base and J lost 5; bases outside the gene matches: 4. This CDR3 is 15 amino acids long. The CDR3 reads CASSIGAGGNEKLFF. The CDR3 nucleotides are TGTGCCAGTAGTATAGGGGCAGGGGGGAATGAAAAACTGTTTTTT.

The V gene is TRBV7-2, the J gene TRBJ2-1, with 10 bases lining up with TRBD2. CDR1 and CDR2 from the germline V gene are SGHTA and FQGNSA. Unmatched junction bases numbered 11, after V lost 1 base and J lost 5 bases. CDR3 length equals 18 residues. CDR3 sequence (DNA): TGTGCCAGCAGCTTAGTTTCTCTGCTAGCGGGAGTAAACAATGAGCAGTTCTTC. Translation: CASSLVSLLAGVNNEQFF.